The rows below give T cell receptor beta chains drawn from one sample of a study of CD4 T cells in relation to SARS-CoV-2 and coronaviruses. Here immunoSEQ multiplex PCR was the method, and the copy in TCRdb shows in-frame clones only, minus some. The repertoire holds roughly 20,000 clones, with roughly four fifths as singletons. For these receptors, no antigen is known. Source material: CD4+ T cells from PBMCs, cultured in vitro. The receptor set was obtained from a human donor in good health. The CDR3 runs from the conserved cysteine through the conserved F or W. Fields, in order: clone size, D gene, J gene, V gene, CDR3 protein, CDR3 DNA. D genes are given only for firm matches. Not every row has a clone size; where given, it reads once, few, many or a size class.

clone_size: .; d_call: .; j_call: TRBJ2-1; v_call: TRBV6-6; cdr3_aa: CASSSTPSVGEQFF; cdr3_nt: TGTGCCAGCAGTTCCACCCCTAGCGTCGGCGAGCAGTTCTTC
clone_size: .; d_call: .; j_call: TRBJ1-3; v_call: TRBV21-1; cdr3_aa: CASSTHRDRGNTIYF; cdr3_nt: TGTGCCAGCAGCACCCACCGGGACAGGGGAAACACCATATATTTT
clone_size: .; d_call: .; j_call: TRBJ2-5; v_call: TRBV7-3; cdr3_aa: CASSLDRETQYF; cdr3_nt: TGTGCCAGCAGTTTGGACCGCGAGACCCAGTACTTC
clone_size: .; d_call: TRBD2; j_call: TRBJ2-7; v_call: TRBV6-5; cdr3_aa: CASSSGTSGDYEQYF; cdr3_nt: TGTGCCAGCAGTTCCGGGACTAGCGGGGACTACGAGCAGTACTTC
clone_size: few; d_call: .; j_call: TRBJ1-1; v_call: TRBV12-3/TRBV12-4; cdr3_aa: CASSSRVFTEAFF; cdr3_nt: TGTGCCAGCAGTTCGCGGGTCTTCACTGAAGCTTTCTTT
clone_size: .; d_call: TRBD2; j_call: TRBJ2-3; v_call: TRBV28; cdr3_aa: CASSFGGVQDTQYF; cdr3_nt: TGTGCCAGCAGTTTCGGGGGGGTTCAAGATACGCAGTATTTT
clone_size: .; d_call: .; j_call: TRBJ2-1; v_call: TRBV9; cdr3_aa: CASSSPGGSGGQISYNEQFF; cdr3_nt: TGTGCCAGCAGCTCCCCCGGGGGCTCCGGAGGGCAGATTTCCTACAATGAGCAGTTCTTC
clone_size: .; d_call: TRBD2; j_call: TRBJ2-3; v_call: TRBV5-1; cdr3_aa: CASSLGTSGRSDTQYF; cdr3_nt: TGCGCCAGCAGCTTGGGGACTAGCGGGAGAAGTGATACGCAGTATTTT
clone_size: .; d_call: .; j_call: TRBJ2-5; v_call: TRBV25-1; cdr3_aa: CASSESLSLGRETQYF; cdr3_nt: TGTGCCAGCAGTGAATCCCTTAGTTTGGGTAGAGAGACCCAGTACTTC
clone_size: .; d_call: .; j_call: TRBJ1-5; v_call: TRBV12-3/TRBV12-4; cdr3_aa: CASSFADQPQHF; cdr3_nt: TGTGCCAGCAGTTTCGCGGATCAGCCCCAGCATTTT
clone_size: .; d_call: .; j_call: TRBJ2-5; v_call: TRBV9; cdr3_aa: CASSTQEFGKETQYF; cdr3_nt: TGTGCCAGCAGCACTCAAGAGTTCGGGAAAGAGACCCAGTACTTC
clone_size: .; d_call: TRBD1; j_call: TRBJ2-1; v_call: TRBV6-5; cdr3_aa: CASSSGTGNYNEQFF; cdr3_nt: TGTGCCAGCAGTTCCGGGACAGGGAACTACAATGAGCAGTTCTTC
clone_size: .; d_call: .; j_call: TRBJ2-5; v_call: TRBV27; cdr3_aa: CASSPIAVRGSQYF; cdr3_nt: TGTGCCAGCAGTCCGATAGCGGTCCGGGGGTCCCAGTACTTC
clone_size: .; d_call: TRBD1; j_call: TRBJ1-2; v_call: TRBV5-8; cdr3_aa: CASSWGQDNYGYTF; cdr3_nt: TGTGCCAGCAGCTGGGGACAGGATAACTATGGCTACACCTTC
clone_size: .; d_call: TRBD1; j_call: TRBJ1-1; v_call: TRBV6-1; cdr3_aa: CASSHAGRGRTEAFF; cdr3_nt: TGTGCCAGCAGCCACGCGGGCAGGGGGCGCACTGAAGCTTTCTTT
clone_size: .; d_call: .; j_call: TRBJ1-4; v_call: TRBV6-5; cdr3_aa: CASSYSIGEKLFF; cdr3_nt: TGTGCCAGCAGTTACTCGATCGGTGAAAAACTGTTTTTT
clone_size: .; d_call: .; j_call: TRBJ1-1; v_call: TRBV7-9; cdr3_aa: CASSPSALISTEAFF; cdr3_nt: TGTGCCAGCAGCCCATCAGCCCTAATAAGCACTGAAGCTTTCTTT
clone_size: once; d_call: TRBD2; j_call: TRBJ2-5; v_call: TRBV7-3; cdr3_aa: CASSSAPTSGAETQYF; cdr3_nt: TGTGCCAGCAGCTCTGCTCCGACTAGCGGGGCGGAGACCCAGTACTTC
clone_size: once; d_call: TRBD2; j_call: TRBJ2-7; v_call: TRBV7-7; cdr3_aa: CASSPLGLADYEQYF; cdr3_nt: TGTGCCAGCAGCCCACTGGGACTAGCGGACTACGAGCAGTACTTC
clone_size: once; d_call: TRBD2; j_call: TRBJ2-7; v_call: TRBV4-1; cdr3_aa: CASSQGAGAQYF; cdr3_nt: TGCGCCAGCAGCCAAGGAGCGGGGGCACAGTACTTC
clone_size: .; d_call: .; j_call: TRBJ2-6; v_call: TRBV6-1; cdr3_aa: CASSERRAVNVLTF; cdr3_nt: TGTGCCAGCAGTGAACGCAGGGCGGTCAACGTCCTGACTTTC
clone_size: .; d_call: TRBD2; j_call: TRBJ2-3; v_call: TRBV4-3; cdr3_aa: CASSPPGGGTQYF; cdr3_nt: TGCGCCAGCAGCCCCCCCGGGGGGGGTACGCAGTATTTT